This T cell receptor beta chain was sequenced for a study of shared clonotypes between healthy human individuals. The germline gives CDR1 SEHNR, CDR2 FQNEAQ (reference sequence). CDR3 length: 13 residues. Trimming shortened V by 6 bases and J by 6 bases, and 15 bases separated the two germline ends. The naive CD8 fraction comprised CD45RO-negative cells positively selected for CCR7 and excluded terminally differentiated effector memory CD45RA+ cells. Those who donated were healthy HIV-negative adults, with no recent acute infections or vaccinations reported. Each PCR replicate from the sorted subsets contained about 200 ng DNA, which is about 30,000 T cell genomes. Generated by immunoSEQ multiplex PCR, the TCRdb table keeps only in-frame clones and is missing some. The sample has about 2 million clones, 85% to 95% seen once; the top ten hold 1.2%. This clone occurred once. What it recognizes is unknown.

General study results and limits: Sampling was confined to blood; repertoires within tissues likely differ.

V gene TRBV7-9 combines with J gene TRBJ2-7, with D hard to call. This TCR was sampled from a man in his late teens or twenties in good health. Sequencing was performed on naive CD8+ T cells sorted from blood. The CDR3 reads CASRLPQSREQYF. The CDR3 DNA follows: TGTGCCAGCAGACTCCCCCAGTCTCGCGAGCAGTACTTC.